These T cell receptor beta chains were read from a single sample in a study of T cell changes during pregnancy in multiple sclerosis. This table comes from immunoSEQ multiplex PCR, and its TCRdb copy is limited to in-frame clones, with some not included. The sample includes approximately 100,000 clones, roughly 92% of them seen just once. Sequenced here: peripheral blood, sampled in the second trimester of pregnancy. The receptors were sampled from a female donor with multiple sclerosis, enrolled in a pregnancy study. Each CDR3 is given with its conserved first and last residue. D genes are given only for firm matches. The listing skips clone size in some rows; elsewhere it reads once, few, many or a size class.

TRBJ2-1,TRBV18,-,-,TGTGCCAGCTCCCCCGATGGGAGTTTGTACAATGAGCAGTTCTTC,CASSPDGSLYNEQFF
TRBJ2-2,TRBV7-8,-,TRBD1,TGTGCCAGCAGCTTAGTCAGAGCCGGGACAGGGGGAATCGGGGAGCTGTTTTTT,CASSLVRAGTGGIGELFF
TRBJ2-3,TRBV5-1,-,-,TGCGCCAGCAGCTTGGACGGACTTTCAAGCACAGATACGCAGTATTTT,CASSLDGLSSTDTQYF
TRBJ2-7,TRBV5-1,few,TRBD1,TGCGCCAGCAGCGGGGGGGGACAGGGGCTGTTGGACGAGCAGTACTTC,CASSGGGQGLLDEQYF
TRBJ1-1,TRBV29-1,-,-,TGCAGCGTTTCCGCGGTTTTGGGCACTGAAGCTTTCTTT,CSVSAVLGTEAFF
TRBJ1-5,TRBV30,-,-,TGTGCCTGGAGCGGCGGCACATCCAATCAGCCCCAGCATTTT,CAWSGGTSNQPQHF
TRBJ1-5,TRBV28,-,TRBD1,TGTGCCAGCAGCGAACAGGACAGGGGGGTCAATCAGCCCCAGCATTTT,CASSEQDRGVNQPQHF
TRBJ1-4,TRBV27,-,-,TGTGCCAGCAGCCCCCGAAGGGGGACTAATGAAAAACTGTTTTTT,CASSPRRGTNEKLFF
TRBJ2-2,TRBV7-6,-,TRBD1,TGTGCCAGCAGCGCCAGGGACAGGTCGAACACCGGGGAGCTGTTTTTT,CASSARDRSNTGELFF
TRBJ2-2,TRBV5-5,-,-,TGTGCCAGCAGCTTAATGGTACAGGGCCTGGGAGCCGGGGAGCTGTTTTTT,CASSLMVQGLGAGELFF
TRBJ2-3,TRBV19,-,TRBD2,TGTGCCAGTAGTCCCAGGACTAGCGGAGGCACAGATACGCAGTATTTT,CASSPRTSGGTDTQYF
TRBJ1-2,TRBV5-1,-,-,TGCGCCAGCAGCTTGTCACAGGGTCTAAACTATGGCTACACCTTC,CASSLSQGLNYGYTF
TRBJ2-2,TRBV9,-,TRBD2,TGTGCCAGCAACCTATTAGCGGGAGGGGGCACCGGGGAGCTGTTTTTT,CASNLLAGGGTGELFF
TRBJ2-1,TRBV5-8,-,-,TGTGCCAGCTTCTTAGGCGGCCTACCCAATGAGCAGTTCTTC,CASFLGGLPNEQFF